This entry lists 9 T cell receptor beta chains sequenced from one sample in a study of blood T cell repertoires in COVID-19. Clones were read by immunoSEQ multiplex PCR, and TCRdb kept only the in-frame ones, dropping some. The table includes 300,000 to 350,000 clones, about 87% detected once. The sequenced material came from peripheral blood. Every receptor here comes from a man aged 25 to 45 with COVID-19, enrolled during active disease.

The gene calls are TRBV24-1 and TRBJ2-3; D remains ambiguous. This CDR3 is 15 amino acids long. The ends were cut back, 1 base at V and 6 bases at J, with 13 bases in the middle. The germline CDR1 and CDR2 sequences are KGHDR and SFDVKD. The CDR3 bases are TGTGCCACCAGTGATTTAGGCTCCCTGAGGGATACGCAGTATTTT. Protein product: CATSDLGSLRDTQYF.

The chain has TRBV19 and TRBJ2-5, with TRBD2 as a possible D gene (6 bases). Germline assignment: CDR1 LNHDA and CDR2 SQIVND (reference sequence). V was clipped by 5 bases and J by 5 bases, with 15 bases between them. The CDR3 runs 14 residues. The chain's CDR3 is CASSQDYLGETQYF. CDR3 DNA: TGTGCCAGTAGTCAGGACTACTTGGGGGAGACCCAGTACTTC.

This clone was detected once. The sample holds other DNA sequences that translate to the same CDR3. CDR3 in amino acids: CSVSTGTYEQYF. CDR3 nucleotides: TGCAGCGTTTCAACAGGTACCTACGAGCAGTACTTC. The chain is built from TRBV29-1 and TRBJ2-7, with D maybe TRBD1 (5 bases). Germline V lookup: CDR1 SQVTM, CDR2 ANQGSEA. The CDR3 spans 12 residues. Trimming pared 5 bases from V and 2 bases from J, leaving 10 bases between.

The chain combines TRBV5-1 with TRBJ1-2; 7 nucleotides line up with TRBD1. The V and J ends lost 3 bases and 6 bases, in that order; junction bases with no gene match: 11. This CDR3 region has 15 residues. Germline assignment: CDR1 SGHRS and CDR2 YFSETQ. CDR3 sequence: CASSSNPTGIDGYTF. CDR3 coding DNA: TGCGCCAGCAGCTCTAATCCGACAGGGATTGATGGCTACACCTTC.

On this clone: An end of the junction does not agree with germline; a read error may underlie this. This chain uses TRBV6-1 with TRBJ2-3; 9 positions match TRBD1. The length of the CDR3 is 15 residues. Germline V gene data show CDR1 as MNHNS and CDR2 as SASEGT. As DNA, the CDR3 is TGTGCCAGCAGGGAAGACAGGGGGAGCACAGATACGCAGTATTTT. Protein sequence: CASREDRGSTDTQYF.

The chain joins TRBV11-3 to TRBJ1-5, with 8 positions matching TRBD1. The V segment lost 6 bases and the J segment 3 bases; nucleotides outside the gene matches: 16. Germline assignment: CDR1 SGHNT and CDR2 YENEEA. The CDR3 is 18 residues long. This chain's CDR3 is CASRYVRQGRGFNQPQHF. The CDR3 DNA follows: TGTGCCAGCAGATACGTACGACAGGGGCGAGGTTTCAATCAGCCCCAGCATTTT. The full variable domain, its missing parts supplied by reference TRBV11-3 and TRBJ1-5, is EAGVVQSPRYKIIEKKQPVAFWCNPISGHNTLYWYLQNLGQGPELLIRYENEEAVDDSQLPKDRFSAERLKGVDSTLKIQPAELGDSAVYLCASRYVRQGRGFNQPQHFGDGTRLSIL.

The V call is TRBV19, the J call TRBJ2-1; 8 bases match TRBD1. In germline, CDR1 is LNHDA, CDR2 SQIVND (reference sequence). This CDR3 spans 16 amino acids. The V segment lost 6 bases and the J segment 4 bases; nucleotides outside the gene matches: 11. The CDR3 sequence is CASSLDGTGPYNEQFF. The CDR3 bases are TGTGCCAGTAGCCTTGACGGGACAGGCCCTTACAATGAGCAGTTCTTC.

The CDR3 region is CASSPERESYEQYF. CDR3 coding DNA: TGTGCCAGCAGCCCCGAGCGGGAGTCGTACGAGCAGTACTTC. V and J are TRBV13 and TRBJ2-7, with TRBD2 matching over 8 bases. Germline values: CDR1 PRHDT, CDR2 FYEKMQ (reference sequence). The CDR3 consists of 14 residues. The trim removed 5 bases at V and 4 bases at J, leaving 7 bases unmatched.

The rearrangement joins TRBV6-2 or TRBV6-3 to TRBJ2-3; 8 bases fit TRBD2. V lost 7 bases, J lost 2 bases, and 8 bases stayed unmatched. This CDR3 spans 15 amino acids. The germline V gene encodes CDR1 MNHEY and CDR2 SVGEGT. The CDR3 is CASTPSGGPTDTQYF. Here the CDR3 DNA reads TGTGCCAGCACCCCTTCGGGAGGGCCCACAGATACGCAGTATTTT.